The 20 T cell receptor beta chains listed next were all sequenced from one sample in a study of regulatory T cells in long-lasting Graves disease. With iRepertoire HTBI primers and Arm-PCR of CDR3 regions, TCR beta libraries were built. TCRdb analysed the multiplex PCR reads with MiXCR anew, one entry per CDR3 protein. The sample records 450,000 or so distinct CDR3 sequences, 22% being singletons. Noted time point: persistent/refractory GD, antithyroid drugs over 5 years with positive TRAb. After RNA was extracted from PBMCs, the TCR library was made from it. This material consisted of peripheral blood mononuclear cells (PBMCs), taken when the disease was refractory, from a patient treated with antithyroid drugs. The receptors originated from a female donor with Graves disease.

This clonotype has at least ten counts. The chain recombines TRBV11-2 with TRBJ1-2; D may be TRBD1 (6 bases). CDR1 and CDR2 (germline): SGHAT, FQNNGV. The CDR3 is made up of 15 amino acids. Trimming removed 5 bases from V and 8 bases from J, with 21 bases in between. DNA for the CDR3: TGTGCCAGCAGCGTCAACCCACAGGGTTCGGGCGGCTACACCTTC. It yields the protein CASSVNPQGSGGYTF.

This clonotype was seen ten or more times. The chain carries TRBV9 and TRBJ2-5; 12 positions match TRBD2. Trimming removed 3 bases from V and 5 bases from J; junction bases left unmatched: 5. The germline CDR1 and CDR2 sequences are SGDLS and YYNGEE. The CDR3 consists of 15 residues. CDR3 bases: TGTGCCAGCAGCGGACTAGCGGGAGAGGGGGAGACCCAGTACTTC. Translating gives CASSGLAGEGETQYF.

This sequence joins TRBV4-1 and TRBJ2-4; unclear D gene. Germline lookup yields CDR1 MGHRA and CDR2 YSYEKL. Trimming took 2 bases from V and 3 from J, leaving 11 bases between them. The CDR3 extends over 15 amino acids. CDR3 in amino acids: CASSQSPDRKNIQYF. DNA of the CDR3: TGCGCCAGCAGCCAATCCCCGGACCGCAAAAACATTCAGTACTTC.

At least ten counts were recorded for this clonotype. This chain connects TRBV12-3 or TRBV12-4 to TRBJ1-4, with TRBD1 as a possible D gene (5 bases). The CDR3 is 14 residues long. Trimming took off 3 bases at V and 4 bases at J, with 9 bases between the two ends. CDR3 residues: CASSFTGRNEKLFF. The CDR3 DNA sequence: TGTGCCAGCAGTTTTACAGGCCGTAATGAAAAACTGTTTTTT.

This clonotype came up a few times. This sequence joins TRBV18 and TRBJ1-1; D gene ambiguous. V gave up 6 bases and J gave up 3 bases, with 11 bases separating them. This CDR3 contains 13 residues. Germline values: CDR1 KGHSH, CDR2 LQKENI. CDR3: CASSPHRDTEAFF. CDR3 bases: TGTGCCAGCTCCCCTCACAGAGACACTGAAGCTTTCTTT. Drawing the rest from reference TRBV18 and TRBJ1-1, the complete variable domain is NAGVMQNPRHLVRRRGQEARLRCSPMKGHSHVYWYRQLPEEGLKFMVYLQKENIIDESGMPKERFSAEFPKEGPSILRIQQVVRGDSAAYFCASSPHRDTEAFFGQGTRLTVV.

The chain links TRBV30 to TRBJ1-2; 8 nucleotides line up with TRBD1. Germline CDR1 and CDR2: GTSNPN and SVGIG (reference sequence). With 3 bases clipped from V and 4 bases from J, the junction kept 4 bases outside the gene matches. CDR3 length: 13 residues. CDR3 sequence reads: CAWSPTGVYGYTF. The CDR3 nucleotides read TGTGCCTGGAGCCCGACAGGGGTCTATGGCTACACCTTC.

At least ten counts were recorded for this clonotype. The J gene is TRBJ1-1, the V gene TRBV11-2, with D maybe TRBD1 (6 bases). Deletions cut 3 bases from V and 1 base from J, with 18 bases between. Germline V gene lookup returns CDR1 SGHAT and CDR2 FQNNGV. The CDR3 has 17 residues. The CDR3 DNA reads TGTGCCAGCAGCTTTGGGGGGCTGACCAAGAAGAACACTGAAGCTTTCTTT. The encoded protein is CASSFGGLTKKNTEAFF.

V gene TRBV20-1 combines with J gene TRBJ1-2; D is unclear. Per the germline V gene, CDR1 is DFQATT and CDR2 is SNEGSKA (reference sequence). The V gene lost 0 bases and the J gene lost 4 bases, with 6 bases spanning the gap. The CDR3 consists of 12 residues. CDR3 bases: TGCAGTGCTAGAGACATCCTCTATGGCTACACCTTC. Its translation: CSARDILYGYTF.

This clonotype was seen a handful of times. The rearrangement uses TRBV29-1 and TRBJ1-1, with D unclear. Trimming cost V 5 bases and J 2 bases, with 6 bases left between them. The germline gives CDR1 SQVTM, CDR2 ANQGSEA. CDR3 length equals 11 residues. In DNA, the CDR3 is TGCAGCGTTTCTTTAAACACTGAAGCTTTCTTT. Its translation: CSVSLNTEAFF.

This clonotype was seen only a few times. This chain joins TRBV5-1 and TRBJ2-7; the D gene is possibly TRBD1 (6 bases). The CDR3 length is 13 residues. Trimming cost V 6 bases and J 3 bases, with 13 bases left between them. CDR1 is SGHRS and CDR2 is YFSETQ in the germline V gene. CDR3 region: CASKPQGLYEQYF. The CDR3 nucleotides are TGCGCCAGCAAACCTCAGGGGCTCTACGAGCAGTACTTC.

The CDR3: CASTHSVPAGGHYGYTF. CDR3 nucleotides: TGTGCCAGCACCCACTCTGTCCCGGCAGGGGGCCACTATGGCTACACCTTC. The chain couples TRBV6-1 to TRBJ1-2, with 8 positions matching TRBD1. The CDR3 sequence is 17 residues long. Germline CDR1 and CDR2: MNHNS and SASEGT. Trimming took 7 bases from V and 3 from J; bases not matched to a gene: 16.

This rearrangement joins TRBV7-9 to TRBJ2-2; D gene unclear. The CDR3 covers 13 residues. The germline gives CDR1 SEHNR, CDR2 FQNEAQ (reference sequence). V was trimmed by 8 bases and J by 0 bases, leaving 7 bases between them. The CDR3 DNA reads as TGTGCCAGCTTCAACGCGAACACCGGGGAGCTGTTTTTT. The encoded protein is CASFNANTGELFF. Combining the CDR3 with reference TRBV7-9 and TRBJ2-2 gives the whole variable domain DTGVSQNPRHKITKRGQNVTFRCDPISEHNRLYWYRQTLGQGPEFLTYFQNEAQLEKSRLLSDRFSAERPKGSFSTLEIQRTEQGDSAMYLCASFNANTGELFFGEGSRLTVL.

J is TRBJ1-2 and V is TRBV7-9; TRBD1 aligns across 10 bases. After removal of 5 bases from V and 14 bases from J, the junction contained 8 bases not matched to a gene. CDR3 size: 12 residues. Germline lookup yields CDR1 SEHNR and CDR2 FQNEAQ (reference sequence). The CDR3 region is CASSRLGQGPTF. The CDR3, as DNA: TGTGCCAGCAGCCGGCTGGGACAGGGGCCGACCTTC.

The table lists this clonotype with many counts. The rearrangement links TRBV20-1 to TRBJ1-2, with D unclear. Germline V CDR1 and CDR2: DFQATT, SNEGSKA (reference sequence). Trimming took 2 bases from V and 3 from J, leaving 7 bases between them. CDR3 length: 12 residues. CDR3 region: CSARTKDYGYTF. For the CDR3, the DNA is TGCAGTGCTAGAACCAAGGACTATGGCTACACCTTC.

This clonotype was observed at least ten times. The chain carries TRBV28 and TRBJ1-2, with D perhaps TRBD1 (5 bases). This CDR3 spans 13 amino acids. CDR1 is MDHEN, CDR2 SYDVKM, per germline. The V and J ends lost 4 bases and 7 bases respectively, with 13 bases between them. The DNA for the CDR3 is TGTGCCAGCAGTTCCAATACAAGGGGTGGCTACACCTTC. Its translation: CASSSNTRGGYTF.

The V gene is TRBV29-1, the J gene TRBJ2-1, with 7 bases matching TRBD2. This CDR3 is 11 amino acids long. Germline assignment: CDR1 SQVTM and CDR2 ANQGSEA. The CDR3 loop reads CSVWSGDEQFF. CDR3 nucleotide sequence: TGCAGTGTCTGGAGCGGGGATGAGCAGTTCTTC.

A few counts support this clonotype. The rearrangement links TRBV19 to TRBJ1-2, with TRBD1 as a possible D gene (5 bases). The germline V gene has CDR1 LNHDA and CDR2 SQIVND (reference sequence). The CDR3 is 14 residues long. V was pared by 3 bases and J by 3 bases, with 11 bases between. The CDR3 DNA is TGTGCCAGTAGTATTGGCAGGGACGACTATGGCTACACCTTC. This encodes CASSIGRDDYGYTF.

This CDR3 reads CASSWGQNNEKLFF. The CDR3 DNA sequence: TGTGCCAGCAGCTGGGGACAGAATAATGAAAAACTGTTTTTT. The rearrangement links TRBV7-9 to TRBJ1-4; the match to TRBD1 covers 7 bases. After removal of 4 bases from V and 4 bases from J, the junction contained 3 bases not matched to a gene. In germline, CDR1 is SEHNR, CDR2 FQNEAQ (reference sequence). CDR3 length: 14 amino acids.

This clonotype was observed many times. For the CDR3, the DNA is TGTGCCAGCAGCTTAACTAGGGACGGCTATGGCTACACCTTC. Translated: CASSLTRDGYGYTF. The gene calls are TRBV7-3 and TRBJ1-2, with a possible D match to TRBD1 (5 bases). In germline, CDR1 is SGHTA, CDR2 FQGTGA. Trimming took off 0 bases at V and 4 bases at J, with 9 bases between the two ends. The CDR3 runs to 14 residues.

The chain combines TRBV6-9 with TRBJ1-1, with 7 bases aligning to TRBD1. With V trimmed by 3 bases and J by 6 bases, 10 bases remained unmatched. Germline V gene lookup returns CDR1 MNHGY and CDR2 SVAAGI. The length of the CDR3 is 15 residues. This chain's CDR3 is CASSYLQDREAEAFF. The CDR3 nucleotides read TGTGCCAGCAGTTACCTACAAGACAGGGAGGCTGAAGCTTTCTTT.